This TCR beta chain is drawn from a study of blood T cell repertoires in COVID-19. Study context: Samples of COVID-19 (acute and convalescent) were obtained from the United States, Italy and Spain. PBMCs, B-cell-depleted T cells, or T cells were the source of the cDNA or gDNA that made up the material.

Authors' analysis steps: Amplification from reference gene primers served as the basis for estimated nucleated cell counts. The protocol was immunoSEQ multiplex PCR, while the TCRdb copy is restricted to in-frame clones and leaves out a portion. V, J and clone size were drawn from that table, and D and trimming were deduced from the DNA. The profile covers 150,000 to 200,000 clones, with 76% appearing a single time and less than 20% taken by the ten largest. Germline values: CDR1 MGHRA, CDR2 YSYEKL. The CDR3 totals 16 residues. Unmatched junction bases numbered 9, after V lost 4 bases and J lost 3 bases. Clinical history as reported by participants underpinned cohort assignment.

The rearrangement links TRBV4-1 to TRBJ2-3; the match to TRBD1 covers 8 bases. The sequenced material came from PBMCs or T cells enriched from blood (not recorded which). This sequence originates from a woman between 45 and 65 years old with acute COVID-19. CDR3 DNA: TGCGCCAGCAGCCCCAGGAGGACAGGGTTAACAGATACGCAGTATTTT. This sequence encodes CASSPRRTGLTDTQYF.